One TCR beta chain is described in this entry. The sample comes from a study of blood T cell repertoires in COVID-19. About the research overall: There were acute and convalescent COVID-19 samples, and they came from the United States, Italy and Spain. Sources were T cells, B-cell-depleted T cells, or PBMCs; the material itself was cDNA or gDNA.

Authors' processing steps: Quantification of nucleated cells was approximated via reference gene primer amplification. TCRdb keeps only in-frame clones here, not all; method: immunoSEQ multiplex PCR. That table gives V, J and clone size, and the DNA gave D and trimming. The sample includes about 280,000 clones, 88% of them seen just once. Trimming cost V 5 bases and J 8 bases; bases outside gene matches: 3. Germline CDR1 DFQATT, CDR2 SNEGSKA (reference sequence). The CDR3 has 11 amino acids. The rearrangement uses TRBV20-1 and TRBJ2-1; 7 bases map to TRBD1. The sequencing sample was made of peripheral blood. The clonotype was recovered from a man younger than 35 with active or convalescent COVID-19. CDR3: CSASTGHEQFF. CDR3 nucleotides: TGCAGTGCTTCGACAGGGCATGAGCAGTTCTTC.